The clone carrying this T cell receptor (beta chain) was seen many times. What it recognizes is unknown. The CDR3 sequence is 16 residues long. Germline CDR1 and CDR2: SGDLS and YYNGEE. The V segment lost 4 bases and the J segment 2 bases; nucleotides outside the gene matches: 8. These data belong to a study of blood T cells in healthy people across ages. Study outcomes and limitations: Reliance upon unsorted PBMCs precluded definitive naive versus antigen-experienced comparison. Roughly linearly, TCR beta diversity per million T cells fell as age increased.

Through a sample-barcoded 5' primer and a J-beta primer mix, a second PCR was run for 7 to 11 cycles. Every cDNA was tagged by a template-switch adaptor with 12 random nucleotides. TCRdb itself ran the 5' RACE reads through MiXCR, one entry per CDR3 protein. The sample contains roughly 640,000 distinct CDR3 sequences, approximately 30% of which appear only once. The V gene is TRBV9, the J gene TRBJ2-3; TRBD1 matches 9 bases. The specimen sequenced was blood. The receptor comes from an elderly woman in good health. CDR3 residues: CASSPQGTGITDTQYF. In nucleotides, the CDR3 is TGTGCCAGCAGCCCACAGGGGACAGGGATCACAGATACGCAGTATTTT. Supplemented by reference TRBV9 and TRBJ2-3, the full variable domain reads DSGVTQTPKHLITATGQRVTLRCSPRSGDLSVYWYQQSLDQGLQFLIQYYNGEERAKGNILERFSAQQFPDLHSELNLSSLELGDSALYFCASSPQGTGITDTQYFGPGTRLTVL.